The 19 T cell receptor beta chains below all came from one sample that was sequenced in a study of blood T cell repertoires in COVID-19. Profiled with immunoSEQ multiplex PCR; TCRdb holds only in-frame clones, not every one. The sample records roughly 67,000 clones, roughly 72% being singletons. The sample consisted of peripheral blood. These receptors were taken from a woman between 50 and 59 years old with active or convalescent COVID-19.

In this sample, this clone turned up a few times. V usage is TRBV5-4 and J usage is TRBJ1-3; 7 nucleotides line up with TRBD1. The CDR3 consists of 16 residues. Losses at the gene ends were 4 bases for V and 2 bases for J; bases not matched to a gene: 9. The germline gives CDR1 SGHNT, CDR2 YYREEE (reference sequence). The CDR3 nucleotides are TGTGCCAGCAGCATCTACTCCGGGACAGCTGGAAACACCATATATTTT. Its translation is CASSIYSGTAGNTIYF.

This clone showed up just once. The gene calls are TRBV7-8 and TRBJ1-2; 11 bases agree with TRBD1. In germline, CDR1 is SGHVS, CDR2 FQNEAQ. The length of the CDR3 is 15 residues. V trimming: 1 base; J trimming: 2 bases; junction bases outside the gene matches: 0. The CDR3 region is CASSLGTGGNYGYTF. CDR3 sequence (DNA): TGTGCCAGCAGCTTAGGGACAGGGGGCAACTATGGCTACACCTTC. Full variable domain (outside the CDR3, taken from reference TRBV7-8 and TRBJ1-2): GAGVSQSPRYKVAKRGQDVALRCDPISGHVSLFWYQQALGQGPEFLTYFQNEAQLDKSGLPSDRFFAERPEGSVSTLKIQRTQQEDSAVYLCASSLGTGGNYGYTFGSGTRLTVV.

This clone appeared a few times. The chain combines TRBV9 with TRBJ2-6, with a possible D match to TRBD1 (6 bases). Germline V lookup: CDR1 SGDLS, CDR2 YYNGEE. Trimming removed 3 bases at V and 0 bases at J, with 13 bases between. This CDR3 is built from 17 residues. DNA of the CDR3: TGTGCCAGCAGCGCTAGAGGGGGTAGCTCTGGGGCCAACGTCCTGACTTTC. Protein: CASSARGGSSGANVLTF.

The CDR3 loop is CATRRGSGANVLTF. Here the CDR3 DNA reads TGTGCCACCAGACGTGGGAGCGGGGCCAACGTCCTGACTTTC. The J gene is TRBJ2-6, the V gene TRBV19; a possible D gene is TRBD2 (5 bases). The V gene lost 10 bases and the J gene lost 4 bases, with 14 bases spanning the gap. CDR1 is LNHDA, CDR2 SQIVND, per germline (reference sequence). This CDR3 region has 14 residues.

This clone was seen more than once but under ten times. The V and J genes are TRBV9 and TRBJ2-6; possibly TRBD2 for D (5 bases). The V end was cut by 3 bases, the J end by 0 bases, with 16 bases between. The CDR3 consists of 18 residues. From germline, CDR1 is SGDLS and CDR2 YYNGEE. The CDR3 spells CASSGHASWASGANVLTF. The CDR3 coding sequence is TGTGCCAGCAGCGGACACGCTAGCTGGGCCTCTGGGGCCAACGTCCTGACTTTC.

This clone was counted only a few times. The CDR3 region has the DNA TGTGCCAGCAGCCAAGAGGTAGTGCAAGAGACCCAGTACTTC. It encodes CASSQEVVQETQYF. The chain recombines TRBV3-1 (or the pseudogene TRBV3-2) with TRBJ2-5; no firm D call. Germline lookup yields CDR1 LGHDT and CDR2 YNNKEL (reference sequence). Trimming pared 0 bases from V and 2 bases from J, leaving 7 bases between. The CDR3 loop spans 14 amino acids.

The chain couples TRBV7-2 to TRBJ1-1; TRBD1 is a possible D gene (6 bases). Germline V lookup: CDR1 SGHTA, CDR2 FQGNSA. Trimming removed 7 bases at V and 11 bases at J, with 17 bases between. The length of the CDR3 is 12 residues. CDR3 protein: CASTVRGGGAFF. The CDR3 DNA reads as TGTGCCAGCACCGTAAGAGGGGGGGGCGCTTTCTTT.

The chain uses TRBV7-3 and TRBJ2-3; a possible D gene is TRBD2 (5 bases). Per the germline V gene, CDR1 is SGHTA and CDR2 is FQGTGA. V was cut by 0 bases and J by 1 base, with 14 bases left in between. CDR3 length equals 17 residues. In DNA form, the CDR3 reads TGTGCCAGCAGCTTAACCCCCACAGCGGACCGCACAGATACGCAGTATTTT. Amino acids: CASSLTPTADRTDTQYF. Variable domain in full (rest from reference TRBV7-3 and TRBJ2-3): GAGVSQTPSNKVTEKGKYVELRCDPISGHTALYWYRQSLGQGPEFLIYFQGTGAADDSGLPNDRFFAVRPEGSVSTLKIQRTERGDSAVYLCASSLTPTADRTDTQYFGPGTRLTVL.

On this clone itself: One junction end does not reproduce the germline sequence, and a read error may be involved. The J gene is TRBJ1-1, the V gene TRBV6-5; D may be TRBD1 (6 bases). The CDR3 is 14 residues long. Germline V CDR1 and CDR2: MNHEY, SVGAGI. The CDR3 reads CAGRSDRRNTEAFF. Here the CDR3 DNA reads TGTGCCGGCAGATCCGACAGGAGAAACACTGAAGCTTTCTTT.

This sequence joins TRBV10-3 and TRBJ1-2, with 8 bases that match TRBD1. The CDR3 loop spans 18 amino acids. Germline loops: CDR1 ENHRY, CDR2 SYGVKD. Trimming at V came to 4 bases and at J to 3 bases, leaving 16 bases not matched to a gene. The CDR3, as DNA: TGTGCCATCAGTGTACCACCGAGGCAGGGGGCAGTAGACTATGGCTACACCTTC. This translates into CAISVPPRQGAVDYGYTF.

The sample holds one count of this clone. The gene calls are TRBV5-1 and TRBJ2-7; D perhaps matches TRBD2 (5 bases). CDR1 is SGHRS, CDR2 YFSETQ, per germline. With 2 bases removed from V and 3 bases from J, the gap between germline ends came to 6 bases. CDR3 length equals 12 residues. Here the CDR3 reads CASSFEGYEQYF. The CDR3 nucleotides read TGCGCCAGCAGCTTCGAGGGCTACGAGCAGTACTTC.

This chain links TRBV6-6 with TRBJ1-1; the D gene is possibly TRBD1 (5 bases). CDR1 is MNHNY, CDR2 SVGAGI, per germline (reference sequence). The CDR3 runs to 14 residues. Trimming took off 10 bases at V and 1 base at J, with 16 bases between the two ends. The CDR3 DNA sequence: TGTGCCATCCTGGGGATGGGGGGGAACACTGAAGCTTTCTTT. Protein: CAILGMGGNTEAFF.

This chain uses TRBV20-1 with TRBJ2-5; D possibly corresponds to TRBD2 (5 bases). V was trimmed by 3 bases and J by 5 bases, leaving 22 bases between them. This CDR3 has 16 residues. Germline CDR1 is DFQATT and CDR2 is SNEGSKA (reference sequence). The CDR3 reads CSASVTEKTSPETQYF. CDR3 sequence (DNA): TGCAGTGCTAGTGTCACTGAAAAAACTAGTCCCGAGACCCAGTACTTC.

The rearrangement uses TRBV20-1 and TRBJ2-1, with 7 bases matching TRBD1. Germline CDR1 DFQATT, CDR2 SNEGSKA (reference sequence). This CDR3 comprises 13 residues. J lost 5 bases, V lost 3 bases, and 4 bases had no gene match. CDR3 sequence (DNA): TGCAGTGCTAGTAGACAGGGTAACAATGAGCAGTTCTTC. This translates into CSASRQGNNEQFF.

The rearrangement uses TRBV4-1 and TRBJ1-3, with 7 bases fitting TRBD1. The germline CDR1 and CDR2 sequences are MGHRA and YSYEKL. The trim removed 3 bases at V and 2 bases at J, leaving 10 bases unmatched. CDR3 length: 17 residues. Written as DNA, the CDR3 is TGCGCCAGCAGCCACCCCCGGGACAGTCTTGCTGGAAACACCATATATTTT. Its protein is CASSHPRDSLAGNTIYF.

The chain recombines TRBV5-1 with TRBJ1-2; D uncertain. This CDR3 spans 14 amino acids. Germline CDR1 is SGHRS and CDR2 is YFSETQ. V was trimmed by 4 bases and J by 5 bases, leaving 15 bases between them. The CDR3 nucleotides read TGCGCCAGCAGCGTGCAAGCTACTTCGTATGGCTACACCTTC. This sequence encodes CASSVQATSYGYTF.

V gene TRBV5-1 combines with J gene TRBJ1-2, with 11 bases that match TRBD1. There are 17 residues in the CDR3. Germline-derived CDR1 and CDR2 are SGHRS and YFSETQ. V was pared by 3 bases and J by 0 bases, with 7 bases of the junction left unmatched. CDR3 amino acids: CASSSRTGGDPNYGYTF. CDR3 DNA sequence: TGCGCCAGCAGCTCGCGGACAGGGGGCGATCCTAACTATGGCTACACCTTC.

The gene calls are TRBV5-6 and TRBJ1-5, with D perhaps TRBD1 (5 bases). Trimming took off 1 base at V and 6 bases at J, with 5 bases between the two ends. There are 12 residues in the CDR3. The germline CDR1 and CDR2 sequences are SGHDT and YYEEEE. The CDR3 spells CASSLRGQPQHF. In DNA, the CDR3 is TGTGCCAGCAGCTTGAGGGGTCAGCCCCAGCATTTT.

This chain links TRBV4-3 with TRBJ2-7; 11 positions match TRBD2. The ends lost 1 base at V and 5 bases at J; junction bases unmatched: 16. CDR3 size: 19 residues. Germline assignment: CDR1 LGHNA and CDR2 YSLEER. The CDR3 sequence: CASSQGLELAGAFGNEQYF. The CDR3 bases are TGCGCCAGCAGCCAAGGGTTGGAACTAGCGGGAGCGTTCGGGAACGAGCAGTACTTC.